This TCR beta chain is drawn from a study of CD8+CD57+ T cells in acquired aplastic anemia. About the study: 3.2 ug was the average amount of DNA from sorted CD4+ and CD8+ cells. Mean read depth for CD4+ cells from healthy donors was about 9.9 million.

This clonotype was counted many times. Its antigen remains unidentified. The study, taken as a whole, reports: Both patients and controls carried the same twenty-nine CD8+ CDR3 sequences. Controls did not differ significantly from patients in CD8+ Simpson's diversity.

For CDR3 and TCR beta VDJ profiling, genomic DNA was the template used. TCRdb independently ran MiXCR on the reads; one entry per CDR3 protein. The sample holds about 220,000 distinct CDR3 sequences, 34% seen once. Germline-derived CDR1 and CDR2 are SGHTA and FQGNSA. Trimming removed 5 bases at V and 6 bases at J, with 13 bases between. This CDR3 spans 13 amino acids. Sequenced input: sorted CD4+, CD8+, or CD8+CD57+ T cells (not recorded which) from PBMCs. The receptor was isolated from a human donor in good health, serving as a control. The chain carries TRBV7-2 and TRBJ1-1; D gene uncertain. The CDR3 DNA is TGTGCCAGCAGCGTAAGACCGAGGGCTGAAGCTTTCTTT. Protein: CASSVRPRAEAFF.